This T cell receptor beta chain originates from a study of identical twins (dated by TCRdb to 2016 to 2017). About the study as a whole: To test whether fetal clonotypes persist, this study deep-sequenced TCR alpha and beta repertoires from monozygotic twins, from unrelated adults of various ages, and from cord blood. To rule out contamination, replicate twin experiments were performed at different times with different library preparation protocols.

Library method: 5' RACE. The instrument given in TCRdb is Illumina HiSeq 2000. Template switching added a universal primer binding site, and the final cDNA carried a unique molecular identifier that allowed TCR cDNA molecules to be counted accurately. First-strand cDNA for TCR alpha and beta chains was synthesized from specific primers in the conserved constant-segment region. To control for contamination, every cDNA library carried two barcodes: a SMART-Mk sample barcode plus Illumina barcodes. TruSeq adapter sequences along with Illumina sample barcodes were introduced in two successive PCR steps. The TCR alpha and beta cDNA libraries were sequenced on the Illumina HiSeq platform using custom primers. Regarding the original processing steps: MiGEC was used to process raw reads and extract unique molecular identifiers, and MiXCR was used to find CDR3 positions. Recombination models were inferred per individual with the repgenHMM and IGoR tools using an EM algorithm. Shared clonotype analysis was performed with the tcR package in R, normalizing sharing by the product of cloneset sizes. To study raw recombination free of thymic and clonal selection effects, out-of-frame nonproductive sequences were analyzed. TCRdb ran its own pipeline on the public reads, namely fastp trimming at Q25 and MiXCR clone calling, and kept in-frame beta chains. Each CDR3 protein gets just one entry, which takes the most common genes and DNA from the rows behind it. TCRdb's processing, not the authors', yielded these V and J calls. The sample has 420,000 or so distinct CDR3 sequences on record, about 18% of them singletons. The ten largest account for around 12% of the sample.

This clonotype came up many times. This receptor's antigen is unknown. No base qualities exist here, and no much larger clone lies one base off it. Only healthy Caucasian donors were included. Three unrelated non-twin adults were also sequenced: a male aged 18 to 30, a male aged 50 to 60 and a female aged 50 to 60. Miltenyi CD45RO+ enrichment and human naive T-cell isolation kits were used to isolate memory (CD45RO+) and naive T cells from PBMC. The germline V gene provides CDR1 SGHDT and CDR2 YYEEEE. Compared with germline, V lacks 2 bases and J lacks 6 bases; bases without a gene match: 4. Measured from the cysteine to the phenylalanine, the CDR3 is 14 residues long. The sequence is cut down to CDR3 DNA, 42 bases in frame from base 1. What the study reported, not specific to this receptor: In beta out-of-frame sequences, excess twin sharing was weaker, because having fewer shared sequences lowered the signal-to-noise ratio. Because the same donors could not be followed over many years, the conclusions relied on cross-sectional statistical analysis. Recombination models systematically underestimated out-of-frame TCR alpha sharing in monozygotic twins but agreed with sharing between unrelated individuals. Out-of-frame TCR alpha sequences shared between twins showed an excess of low generation-probability sequences compared with coincidental sharing between unrelated individuals. Zero-insertion analyses could be partly confounded by invariant T cells such as MAIT and iNKT, though diverse VJ usage argued against such confounding for most clonotypes. Fewer insertions were carried by abundant cord blood beta clonotypes; a weaker similar trend was observed in young adult naive repertoires, while no such trend was observed in memory repertoires.

The sequence links TRBV5-6 to TRBJ2-1, with 8 central nucleotides matching TRBD1. This receptor was obtained from a man aged 50-60 years in good health. The specimen was naive T cells sorted from blood. The label giving this sample's cell subset or site can be read as: cells isolated with a human naive T-cell isolation kit. The DNA sequence is TGTGCCAGCAGCTTCGGACAGGGCAGCAATGAGCAGTTCTTC. Its coded protein is CASSFGQGSNEQFF.